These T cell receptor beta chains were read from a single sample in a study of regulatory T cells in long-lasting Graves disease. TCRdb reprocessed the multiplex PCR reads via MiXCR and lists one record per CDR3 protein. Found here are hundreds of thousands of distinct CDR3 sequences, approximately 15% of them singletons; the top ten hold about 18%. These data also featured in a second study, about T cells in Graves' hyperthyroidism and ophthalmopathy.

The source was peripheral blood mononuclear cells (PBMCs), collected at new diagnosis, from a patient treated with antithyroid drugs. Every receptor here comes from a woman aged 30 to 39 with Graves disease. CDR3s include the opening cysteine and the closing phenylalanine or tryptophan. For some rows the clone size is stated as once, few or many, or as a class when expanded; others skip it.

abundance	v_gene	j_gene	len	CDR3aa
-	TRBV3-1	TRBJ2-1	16	CASRGRREGRGNEQFF
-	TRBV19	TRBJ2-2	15	CANRGLAGGTGELFF
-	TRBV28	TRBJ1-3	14	CASRRGSSGNTIYF
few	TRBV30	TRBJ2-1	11	CAWETSTEQFF
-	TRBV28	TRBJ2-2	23	CATYGTERSYEQYFGPNTGELFF
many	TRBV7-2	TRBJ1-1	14	CASSTDSLNTEAFF
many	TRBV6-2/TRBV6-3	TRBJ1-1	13	CASSYLQGTEAFF
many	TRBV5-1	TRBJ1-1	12	CASSKGNTEAFF
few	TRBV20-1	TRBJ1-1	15	CSALTGGLLGTEAFF
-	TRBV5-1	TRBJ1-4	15	CASRQDSSWGEKLFF
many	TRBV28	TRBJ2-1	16	CASSRRQGAMYNEQFF
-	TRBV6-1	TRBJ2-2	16	CASSGRPGQGTGELFF
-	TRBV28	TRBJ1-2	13	CASSLPRGVGYTF
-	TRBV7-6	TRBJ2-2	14	CASSLVRATGELFF
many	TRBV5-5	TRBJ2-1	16	CASSALAGVAYNEQFF
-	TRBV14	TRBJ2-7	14	CASSQASGPYEQYF
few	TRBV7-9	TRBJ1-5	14	CASSLEQANQPQHF
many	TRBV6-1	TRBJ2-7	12	CASSEGSYEQYF
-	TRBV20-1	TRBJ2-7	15	CSHLLAGGPGAEQYF
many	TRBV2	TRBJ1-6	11	CASSSGTGGDF
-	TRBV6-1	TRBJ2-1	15	CASSRPGVSYNEQFF
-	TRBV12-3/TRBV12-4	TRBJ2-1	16	CASRPGLAGVWNEQFF
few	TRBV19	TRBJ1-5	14	CASTPLGGDQPQHF
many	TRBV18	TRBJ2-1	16	CASSPRPYMVSVEQFF
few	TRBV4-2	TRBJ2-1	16	CASSQEGVVAYNEQFF
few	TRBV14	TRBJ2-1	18	CASSPYGTGIYGYNEQFF
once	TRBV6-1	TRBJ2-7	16	CASSQDGYEGGYEQYF
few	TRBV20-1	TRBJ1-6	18	CSARRGRGSSSYNSPLHF
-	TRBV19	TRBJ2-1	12	CASTGGSGGQFF
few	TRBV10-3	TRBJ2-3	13	CATIGVGTDTQYF
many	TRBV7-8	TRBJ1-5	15	CASSLTGASNQPQHF
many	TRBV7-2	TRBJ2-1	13	CASSWAEGMVQFF
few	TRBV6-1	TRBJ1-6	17	CASSPRGPGDYNSPLHF
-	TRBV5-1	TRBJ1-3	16	CASSSGDRGQGKTIYF
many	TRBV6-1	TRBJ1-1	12	CASSERPLLAFF
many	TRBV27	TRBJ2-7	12	CASRTGAGEQYF
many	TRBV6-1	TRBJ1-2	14	CASSEVSSYYGYTF
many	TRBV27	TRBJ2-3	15	CASSFQGLSTDTQYF
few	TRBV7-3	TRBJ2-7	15	CAGSARSGAPYEQYF
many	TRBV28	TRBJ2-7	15	CASSFLGTDSYEQYF
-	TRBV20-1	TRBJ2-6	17	CSARAPGPDSGANVLTF
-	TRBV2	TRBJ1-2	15	CASSEAGGANRGYTF
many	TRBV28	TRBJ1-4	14	CASRPQLQGASLFF
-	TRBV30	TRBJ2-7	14	CAWSVGGKAYEQYF
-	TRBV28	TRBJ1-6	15	CASRGRSSYNSPLHF
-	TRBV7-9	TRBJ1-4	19	CASSTPFRQGNRLGEKLFF
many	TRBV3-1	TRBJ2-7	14	CASSPLWGGYEQYF
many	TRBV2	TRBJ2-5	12	CASSWLAETQYF